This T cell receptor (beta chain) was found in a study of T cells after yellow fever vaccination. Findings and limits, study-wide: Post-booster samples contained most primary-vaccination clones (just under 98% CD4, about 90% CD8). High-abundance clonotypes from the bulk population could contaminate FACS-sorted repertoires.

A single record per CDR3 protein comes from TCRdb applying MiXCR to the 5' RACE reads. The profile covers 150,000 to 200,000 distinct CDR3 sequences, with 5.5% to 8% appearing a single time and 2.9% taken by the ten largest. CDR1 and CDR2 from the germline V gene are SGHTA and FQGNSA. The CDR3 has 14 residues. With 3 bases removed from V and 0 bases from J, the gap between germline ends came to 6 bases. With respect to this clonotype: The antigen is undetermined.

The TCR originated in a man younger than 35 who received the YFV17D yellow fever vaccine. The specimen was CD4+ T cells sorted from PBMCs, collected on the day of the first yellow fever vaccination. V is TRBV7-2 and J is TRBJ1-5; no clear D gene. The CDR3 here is CASSFVDSNQPQHF. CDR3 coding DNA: TGTGCCAGCAGCTTCGTTGATAGCAATCAGCCCCAGCATTTT.